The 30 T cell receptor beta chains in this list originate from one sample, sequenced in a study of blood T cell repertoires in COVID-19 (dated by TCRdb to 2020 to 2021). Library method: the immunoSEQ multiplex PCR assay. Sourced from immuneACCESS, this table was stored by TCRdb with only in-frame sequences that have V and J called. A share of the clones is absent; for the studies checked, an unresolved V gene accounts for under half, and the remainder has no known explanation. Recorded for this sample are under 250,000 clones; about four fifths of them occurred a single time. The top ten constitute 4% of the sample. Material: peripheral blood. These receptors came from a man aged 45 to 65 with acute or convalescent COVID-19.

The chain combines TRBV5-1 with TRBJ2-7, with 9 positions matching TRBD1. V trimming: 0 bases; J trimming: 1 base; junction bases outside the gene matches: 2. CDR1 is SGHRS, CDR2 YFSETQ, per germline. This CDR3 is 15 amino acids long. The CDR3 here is CASSLEGTGSYEQYF. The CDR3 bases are TGCGCCAGCAGCTTGGAAGGGACAGGGTCCTACGAGCAGTACTTC.

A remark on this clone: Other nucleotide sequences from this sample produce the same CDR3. CDR3 residues: CASSYSIQGAGNTIYF. CDR3 sequence (DNA): TGTGCCAGCAGTTACTCGATCCAGGGGGCTGGAAACACCATATATTTT. The chain has TRBV6-6 and TRBJ1-3; TRBD1 matches 7 bases. This CDR3 has 16 amino acids. The ends lost 0 bases at V and 2 bases at J; junction bases unmatched: 4. The germline CDR1 and CDR2 sequences are MNHNY and SVGAGI (reference sequence).

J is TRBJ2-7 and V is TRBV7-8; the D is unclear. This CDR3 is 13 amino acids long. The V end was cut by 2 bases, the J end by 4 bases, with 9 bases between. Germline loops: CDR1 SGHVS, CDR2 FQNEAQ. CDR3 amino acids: CASSLNGRYEQYF. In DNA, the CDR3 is TGTGCCAGCAGCTTAAATGGCCGATACGAGCAGTACTTC.

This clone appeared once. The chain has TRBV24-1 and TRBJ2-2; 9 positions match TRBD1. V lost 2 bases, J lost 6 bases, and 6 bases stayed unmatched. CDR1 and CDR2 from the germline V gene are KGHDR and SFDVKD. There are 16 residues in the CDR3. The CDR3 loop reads CATSDSGTGRPGELFF. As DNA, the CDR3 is TGTGCCACCAGTGATTCAGGGACAGGGAGGCCCGGGGAGCTGTTTTTT.

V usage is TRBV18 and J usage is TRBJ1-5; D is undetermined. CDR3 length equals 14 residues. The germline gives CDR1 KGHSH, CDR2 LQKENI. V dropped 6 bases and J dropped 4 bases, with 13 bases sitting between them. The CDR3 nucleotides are TGTGCCAGCTCCCCCAAGGCGGTAAATCAGCCCCAGCATTTT. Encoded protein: CASSPKAVNQPQHF.

CDR3 in amino acids: CASSQRTSGPTDTQYF. The CDR3 DNA reads TGTGCCAGCAGCCAACGGACTAGCGGTCCCACAGATACGCAGTATTTT. V and J are TRBV7-9 and TRBJ2-3; 10 positions match TRBD2. This CDR3 is built from 16 residues. V dropped 5 bases and J dropped 2; count of bases not matched to a gene: 7. Per the germline V gene, CDR1 is SEHNR and CDR2 is FQNEAQ (reference sequence).

CDR3 sequence: CASATGTHEAFF. The CDR3 DNA reads as TGTGCCAGCGCAACCGGGACACATGAAGCTTTCTTT. V gene TRBV6-5 combines with J gene TRBJ1-1; maybe TRBD1 (6 bases). The CDR3 runs 12 residues. The V end lost 8 bases, the J end lost 7 bases, and 14 bases lay between the germline ends. Germline loops: CDR1 MNHEY, CDR2 SVGAGI.

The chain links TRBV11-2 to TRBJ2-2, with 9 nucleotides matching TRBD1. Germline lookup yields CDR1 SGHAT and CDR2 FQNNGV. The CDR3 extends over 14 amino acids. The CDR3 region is CAANTGGSTGELFF. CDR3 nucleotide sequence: TGTGCAGCCAATACAGGGGGCTCCACCGGGGAGCTGTTTTTT.

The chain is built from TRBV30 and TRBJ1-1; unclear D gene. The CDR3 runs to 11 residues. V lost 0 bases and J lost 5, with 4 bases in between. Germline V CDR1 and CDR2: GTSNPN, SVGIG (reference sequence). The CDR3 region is CAWSVPTEAFF. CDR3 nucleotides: TGTGCCTGGAGTGTCCCTACTGAAGCTTTCTTT.

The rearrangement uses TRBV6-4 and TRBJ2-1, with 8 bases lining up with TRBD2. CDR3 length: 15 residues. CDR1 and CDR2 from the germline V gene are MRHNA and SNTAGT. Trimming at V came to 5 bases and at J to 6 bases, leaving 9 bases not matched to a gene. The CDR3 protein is CASSMSGSKVNEQFF. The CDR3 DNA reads TGTGCCAGCAGTATGAGCGGGAGTAAGGTCAATGAGCAGTTCTTC.

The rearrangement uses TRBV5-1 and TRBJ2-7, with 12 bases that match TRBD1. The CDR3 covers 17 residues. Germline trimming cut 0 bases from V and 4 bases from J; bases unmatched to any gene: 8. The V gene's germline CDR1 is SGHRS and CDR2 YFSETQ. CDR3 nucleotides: TGCGCCAGCAGCTTGGTCCCCGGGACAGGGGGCTCGTACGAGCAGTACTTC. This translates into CASSLVPGTGGSYEQYF. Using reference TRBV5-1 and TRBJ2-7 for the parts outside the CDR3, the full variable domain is KAGVTQTPRYLIKTRGQQVTLSCSPISGHRSVSWYQQTPGQGLQFLFEYFSETQRNKGNFPGRFSGRQFSNSRSEMNVSTLELGDSALYLCASSLVPGTGGSYEQYFGPGTRLTVT.

The CDR3 region is CASSAIPGTGINIQYF. In DNA, the CDR3 is TGCGCCAGCAGCGCGATCCCCGGGACAGGGATTAACATTCAGTACTTC. J is TRBJ2-4 and V is TRBV5-1; 9 nucleotides agree with TRBD1. CDR1 is SGHRS and CDR2 is YFSETQ in the germline V gene. The V gene end was trimmed by 4 bases and the J gene end by 7 bases; junction bases not matched to a gene: 12. The CDR3 spans 16 residues.

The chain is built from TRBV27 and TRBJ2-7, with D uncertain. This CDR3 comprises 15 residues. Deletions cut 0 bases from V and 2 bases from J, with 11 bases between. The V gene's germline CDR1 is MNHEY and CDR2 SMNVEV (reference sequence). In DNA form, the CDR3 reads TGTGCCAGCAGTTTATCCGAAGACAAAACCTACGAGCAGTACTTC. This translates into CASSLSEDKTYEQYF.

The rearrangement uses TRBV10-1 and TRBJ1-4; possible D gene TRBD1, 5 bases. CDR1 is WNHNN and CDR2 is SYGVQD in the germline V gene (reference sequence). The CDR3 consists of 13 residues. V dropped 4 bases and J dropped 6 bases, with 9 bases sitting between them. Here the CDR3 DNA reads TGCGCCAGCAGTGGCAGGGCGGATGAAAAACTGTTTTTT. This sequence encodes CASSGRADEKLFF.

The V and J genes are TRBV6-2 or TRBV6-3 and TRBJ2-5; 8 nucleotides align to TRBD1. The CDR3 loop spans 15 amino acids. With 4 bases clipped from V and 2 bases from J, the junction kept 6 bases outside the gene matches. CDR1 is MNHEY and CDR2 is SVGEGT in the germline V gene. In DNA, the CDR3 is TGTGCCAGCAGTTTAGGACAGGGATTTCAAGAGACCCAGTACTTC. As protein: CASSLGQGFQETQYF.

CDR3 amino acids: CASSQDDRGSLQPQHF. The CDR3 nucleotides are TGTGCCAGCAGCCAAGATGACAGGGGCTCCCTGCAGCCCCAGCATTTT. The chain has TRBV3-1 (or the pseudogene TRBV3-2) and TRBJ1-5, with 8 nucleotides matching TRBD1. V trimming: 0 bases; J trimming: 7 bases; junction bases outside the gene matches: 8. This CDR3 has 16 amino acids. Per germline, CDR1 LGHDT and CDR2 YNNKEL (reference sequence).

The CDR3 nucleotides read TGTGCCAGCAGCGGTGGGAGGGGGAACACTGAAGCTTTCTTT. Translating gives CASSGGRGNTEAFF. The chain employs TRBV3-1 (or the pseudogene TRBV3-2) and TRBJ1-1; tentative D call: TRBD1 (5 bases). The CDR3 contains 14 residues. Germline CDR1 is LGHDT and CDR2 is YNNKEL (reference sequence). Trimming left V 5 bases short and J 1 base short, with 11 bases between.

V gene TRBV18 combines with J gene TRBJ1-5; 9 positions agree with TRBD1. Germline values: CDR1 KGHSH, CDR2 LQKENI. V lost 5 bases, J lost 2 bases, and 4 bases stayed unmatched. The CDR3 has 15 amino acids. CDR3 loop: CASSATGGGNQPQHF. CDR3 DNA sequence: TGTGCCAGCTCAGCAACAGGGGGCGGCAATCAGCCCCAGCATTTT.

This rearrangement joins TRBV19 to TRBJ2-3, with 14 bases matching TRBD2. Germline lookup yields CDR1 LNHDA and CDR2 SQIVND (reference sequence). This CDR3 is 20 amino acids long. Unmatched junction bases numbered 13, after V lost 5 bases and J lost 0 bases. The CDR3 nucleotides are TGTGCCAGTAGTGTAACCTCCGGGACTAGCGGGAGCACGAGCACAGATACGCAGTATTTT. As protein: CASSVTSGTSGSTSTDTQYF.

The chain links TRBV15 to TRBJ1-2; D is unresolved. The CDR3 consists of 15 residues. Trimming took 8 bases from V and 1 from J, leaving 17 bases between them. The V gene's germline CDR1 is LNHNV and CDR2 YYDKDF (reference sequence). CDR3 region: CATERPGAYNYGYTF. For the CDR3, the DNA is TGTGCCACCGAAAGACCGGGAGCTTATAACTATGGCTACACCTTC.

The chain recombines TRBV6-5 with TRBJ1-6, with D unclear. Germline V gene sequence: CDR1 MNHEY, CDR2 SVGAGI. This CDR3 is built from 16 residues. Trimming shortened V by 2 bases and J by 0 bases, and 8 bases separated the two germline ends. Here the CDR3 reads CASSYRPSSYNSPLHF. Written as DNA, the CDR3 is TGTGCCAGCAGTTACCGCCCGAGCTCCTATAATTCACCCCTCCACTTT.

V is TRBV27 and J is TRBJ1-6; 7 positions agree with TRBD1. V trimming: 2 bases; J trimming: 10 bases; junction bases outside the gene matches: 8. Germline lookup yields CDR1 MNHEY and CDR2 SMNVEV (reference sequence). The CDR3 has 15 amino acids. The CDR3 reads CASSLRQGDFSPLHF. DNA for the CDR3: TGTGCCAGCAGTTTAAGACAGGGAGATTTCTCACCCCTCCACTTT.

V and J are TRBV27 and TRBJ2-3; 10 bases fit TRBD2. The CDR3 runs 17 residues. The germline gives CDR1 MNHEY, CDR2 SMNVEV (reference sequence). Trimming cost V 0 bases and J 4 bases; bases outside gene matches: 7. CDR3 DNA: TGTGCCAGCAGTTTATCTAGGGCTAGCGGGAGATCAGATACGCAGTATTTT. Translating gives CASSLSRASGRSDTQYF.

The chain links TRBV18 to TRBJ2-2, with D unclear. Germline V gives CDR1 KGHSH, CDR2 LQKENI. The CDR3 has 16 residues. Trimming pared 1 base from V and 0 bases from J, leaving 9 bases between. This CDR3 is CASSPLDKANTGELFF. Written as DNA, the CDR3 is TGTGCCAGCTCACCACTCGACAAAGCGAACACCGGGGAGCTGTTTTTT.

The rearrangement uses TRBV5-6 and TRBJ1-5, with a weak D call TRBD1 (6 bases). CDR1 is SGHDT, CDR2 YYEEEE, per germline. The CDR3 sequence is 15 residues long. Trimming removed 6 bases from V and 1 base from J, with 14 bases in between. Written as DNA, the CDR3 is TGTGCCAGCAAGAAACAGGGCTCCAGCAATCAGCCCCAGCATTTT. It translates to CASKKQGSSNQPQHF.

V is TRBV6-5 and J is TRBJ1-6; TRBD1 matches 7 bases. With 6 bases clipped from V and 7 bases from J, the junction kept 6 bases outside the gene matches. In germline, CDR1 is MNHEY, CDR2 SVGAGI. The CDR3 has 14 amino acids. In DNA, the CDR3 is TGTGCCAGCAGCCCCGGGACAGAGAATTCACCCCTCCACTTT. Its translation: CASSPGTENSPLHF.

This CDR3 reads CASSQRLAPDTQYF. CDR3 coding DNA: TGTGCCAGCAGCCAAAGACTAGCCCCAGATACGCAGTATTTT. The chain carries TRBV14 and TRBJ2-3, with 7 bases matching TRBD2. Germline loops: CDR1 SGHDN, CDR2 FVKESK. CDR3 length equals 14 residues. J was trimmed by 4 bases and V by 2 bases; bases with no gene match: 3.

The CDR3 spells CASTYGSFGEQFF. The CDR3 nucleotides read TGTGCCAGCACCTATGGTAGTTTTGGTGAGCAGTTCTTC. The rearrangement uses TRBV12-3 or TRBV12-4 and TRBJ2-1; D is uncertain. This CDR3 has 13 residues. V was cut by 7 bases and J by 9 bases, with 16 bases left in between.

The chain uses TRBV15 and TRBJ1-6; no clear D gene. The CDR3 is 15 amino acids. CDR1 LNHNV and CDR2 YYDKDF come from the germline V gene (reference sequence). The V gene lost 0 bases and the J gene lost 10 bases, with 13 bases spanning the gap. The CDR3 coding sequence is TGTGCCACCAGCAGAGATCGGGCAGGAGGATCACCCCTCCACTTT. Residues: CATSRDRAGGSPLHF.

CDR3 bases: TGTGCCAGCAGTTTTGAGGCCTCCGACTGGTCCTCTGGAAACACCATATATTTT. It encodes CASSFEASDWSSGNTIYF. The chain uses TRBV28 and TRBJ1-3; D not resolved. Germline V gene data show CDR1 as MDHEN and CDR2 as SYDVKM. The CDR3 consists of 18 residues. V gave up 3 bases and J gave up 0 bases, with 18 bases separating them.